Listed here are 3 T cell receptor beta chains from one sample, sequenced in a study of blood T cell repertoires in COVID-19. Here immunoSEQ multiplex PCR was the method, and the copy in TCRdb shows in-frame clones only, minus some. The repertoire holds roughly 670,000 clones, with over 80% as singletons. Material for sequencing was peripheral blood. These receptors all come from a young woman with acute or convalescent COVID-19.

Remarks on this clone: Other DNA sequences from this sample encode an identical CDR3 as well. V gene TRBV12-3 or TRBV12-4 combines with J gene TRBJ1-2, with 7 bases that match TRBD1. V shed 5 bases and J 5 bases; nucleotides not matched to a gene: 5. This CDR3 region has 13 residues. The CDR3 coding sequence is TGTGCCAGCAGTCCTACAGGGGTGTATGGCTACACCTTC. It specifies CASSPTGVYGYTF.

This chain links TRBV11-3 with TRBJ2-2, with 8 bases that match TRBD1. J was trimmed by 0 bases and V by 1 base; bases with no gene match: 13. The CDR3 has 20 residues. Per the germline V gene, CDR1 is SGHNT and CDR2 is YENEEA. The CDR3 sequence: CASSLGRGQGQTSNTGELFF. The DNA for the CDR3 is TGTGCCAGCAGCTTAGGTCGCGGACAGGGCCAGACTTCGAACACCGGGGAGCTGTTTTTT. The complete variable domain, with remaining parts taken from reference TRBV11-3 and TRBJ2-2, reads EAGVVQSPRYKIIEKKQPVAFWCNPISGHNTLYWYLQNLGQGPELLIRYENEEAVDDSQLPKDRFSAERLKGVDSTLKIQPAELGDSAVYLCASSLGRGQGQTSNTGELFFGEGSRLTVL.

Comments on this clone: The same CDR3 arises from other DNA sequences in this sample as well. The V call is TRBV7-2, the J call TRBJ1-3; 7 positions agree with TRBD1. Looked up from germline, CDR1 is SGHTA and CDR2 is FQGNSA. The V segment lost 1 base and the J segment 3 bases; nucleotides outside the gene matches: 3. CDR3 length equals 15 residues. For the CDR3, the DNA is TGTGCCAGCAGCTTAGAGGGGGCGAGTGGAAACACCATATATTTT. This codes for CASSLEGASGNTIYF.